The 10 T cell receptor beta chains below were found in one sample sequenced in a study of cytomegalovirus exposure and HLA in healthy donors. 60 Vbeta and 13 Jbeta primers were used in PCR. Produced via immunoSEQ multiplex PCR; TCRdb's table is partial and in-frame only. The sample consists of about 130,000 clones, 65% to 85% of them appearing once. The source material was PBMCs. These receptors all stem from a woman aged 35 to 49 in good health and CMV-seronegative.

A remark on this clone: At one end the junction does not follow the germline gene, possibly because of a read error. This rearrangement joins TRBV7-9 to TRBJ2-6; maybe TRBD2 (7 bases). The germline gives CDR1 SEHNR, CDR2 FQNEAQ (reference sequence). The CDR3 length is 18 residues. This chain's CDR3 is CSSSLPGGFSSGANVLTF. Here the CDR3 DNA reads TGTTCCAGCAGCTTACCGGGGGGCTTCAGCTCTGGGGCCAACGTCCTGACTTTC. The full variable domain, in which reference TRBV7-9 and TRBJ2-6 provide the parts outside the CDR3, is DTGVSQNPRHKITKRGQNVTFRCDPISEHNRLYWYRQTLGQGPEFLTYFQNEAQLEKSRLLSDRFSAERPKGSFSTLEIQRTEQGDSAMYLCSSSLPGGFSSGANVLTFGAGSRLTVL.

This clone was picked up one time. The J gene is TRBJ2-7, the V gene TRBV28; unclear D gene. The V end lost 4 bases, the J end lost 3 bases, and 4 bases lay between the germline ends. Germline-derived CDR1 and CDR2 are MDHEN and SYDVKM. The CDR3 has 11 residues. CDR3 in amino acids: CASSSHYEQYF. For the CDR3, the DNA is TGTGCCAGCAGTTCCCACTACGAGCAGTACTTC.

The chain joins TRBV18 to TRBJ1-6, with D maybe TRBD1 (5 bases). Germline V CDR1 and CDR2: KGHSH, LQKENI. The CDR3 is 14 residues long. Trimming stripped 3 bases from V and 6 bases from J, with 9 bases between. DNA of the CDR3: TGTGCCAGCTCACCTTCGACAGTTAATTCACCCCTCCACTTT. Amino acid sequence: CASSPSTVNSPLHF.

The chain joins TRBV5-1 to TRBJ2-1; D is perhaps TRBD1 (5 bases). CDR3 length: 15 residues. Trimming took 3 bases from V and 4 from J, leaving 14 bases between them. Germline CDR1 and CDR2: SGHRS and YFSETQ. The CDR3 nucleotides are TGCGCCAGCAGCTCGACAGCAGACCCATACAATGAGCAGTTCTTC. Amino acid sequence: CASSSTADPYNEQFF. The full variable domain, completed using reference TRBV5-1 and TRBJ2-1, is KAGVTQTPRYLIKTRGQQVTLSCSPISGHRSVSWYQQTPGQGLQFLFEYFSETQRNKGNFPGRFSGRQFSNSRSEMNVSTLELGDSALYLCASSSTADPYNEQFFGPGTRLTVL.

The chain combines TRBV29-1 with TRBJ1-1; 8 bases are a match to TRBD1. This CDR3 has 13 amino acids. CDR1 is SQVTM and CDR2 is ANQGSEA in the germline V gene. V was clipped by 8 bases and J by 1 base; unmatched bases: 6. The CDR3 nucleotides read TGCAGCTCCTCCCAGGGGGCGAACACTGAAGCTTTCTTT. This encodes CSSSQGANTEAFF.

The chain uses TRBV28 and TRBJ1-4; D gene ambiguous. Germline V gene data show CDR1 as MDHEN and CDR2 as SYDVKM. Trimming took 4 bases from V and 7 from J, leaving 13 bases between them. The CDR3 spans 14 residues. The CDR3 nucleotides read TGTGCCAGCAGTTCGGACGGGCGGGGTGAAAAACTGTTTTTT. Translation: CASSSDGRGEKLFF.

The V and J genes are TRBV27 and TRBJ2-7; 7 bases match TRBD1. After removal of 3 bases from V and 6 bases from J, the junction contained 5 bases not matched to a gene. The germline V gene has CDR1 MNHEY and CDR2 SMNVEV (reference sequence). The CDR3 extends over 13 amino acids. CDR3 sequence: CASSLRQGCEQYF. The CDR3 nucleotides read TGTGCCAGCAGTTTGAGACAGGGATGCGAGCAGTACTTC.

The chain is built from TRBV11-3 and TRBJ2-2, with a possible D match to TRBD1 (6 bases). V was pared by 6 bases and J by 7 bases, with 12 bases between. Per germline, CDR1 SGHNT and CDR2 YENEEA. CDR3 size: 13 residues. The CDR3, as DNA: TGTGCCAGCAGTAACAGGGTCGGCGGGGAGCTGTTTTTT. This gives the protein CASSNRVGGELFF.

The CDR3 DNA reads as TGTGCCAGCAGCCCAGACAGGGGGACCACTGAAGCTTTCTTT. Its protein product is CASSPDRGTTEAFF. The chain employs TRBV6-6 and TRBJ1-1, with 9 bases identical to TRBD1. Trimming cost V 6 bases and J 4 bases; bases outside gene matches: 6. Looked up from germline, CDR1 is MNHNY and CDR2 is SVGAGI (reference sequence). CDR3 size: 14 residues.

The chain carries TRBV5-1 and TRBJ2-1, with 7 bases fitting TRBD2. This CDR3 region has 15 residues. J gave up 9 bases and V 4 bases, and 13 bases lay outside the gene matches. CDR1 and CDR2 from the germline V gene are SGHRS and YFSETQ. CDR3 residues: CASSLGGTTQGEQFF. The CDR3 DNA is TGCGCCAGCAGCCTCGGGGGGACGACTCAGGGTGAGCAGTTCTTC.